This T cell receptor (beta chain) was sequenced in a study of graft-versus-host responses after intestinal transplantation. About the study: Every one of the recipients received anti-thymocyte globulin induction and afterwards took tacrolimus and steroids for approximately 3 years.

This CDR3 has 15 residues. Germline CDR1 SGHVS, CDR2 FNYEAQ. Clones were sequenced by immunoSEQ multiplex PCR, and TCRdb holds only the in-frame ones, with some missing. In the table there are over 100,000 clones, approximately 92% of which are singletons. On this clone itself: Its cognate antigen is unknown. Mismatch with germline at one junction end may stem from a read error.

Study observations and caveats: Allograft clonal ratios (graft-versus-host to host-versus-graft) were high in patients who had graft-donor T cell macrochimerism.

The specimen was unstimulated CD4+ T cells sorted from spleen or lymph node cells, collected before intestinal transplant. This chain connects TRBV7-6 to TRBJ2-2; D perhaps matches TRBD2 (5 bases). This TCR was sampled from a human donor who received an intestinal transplant. CDR3 region: CASSLAALGTGELFF. The CDR3 region has the DNA TGTGCCAGCAGCCTAGCCGCACTAGGGACCGGGGAGCTGTTTTTT.